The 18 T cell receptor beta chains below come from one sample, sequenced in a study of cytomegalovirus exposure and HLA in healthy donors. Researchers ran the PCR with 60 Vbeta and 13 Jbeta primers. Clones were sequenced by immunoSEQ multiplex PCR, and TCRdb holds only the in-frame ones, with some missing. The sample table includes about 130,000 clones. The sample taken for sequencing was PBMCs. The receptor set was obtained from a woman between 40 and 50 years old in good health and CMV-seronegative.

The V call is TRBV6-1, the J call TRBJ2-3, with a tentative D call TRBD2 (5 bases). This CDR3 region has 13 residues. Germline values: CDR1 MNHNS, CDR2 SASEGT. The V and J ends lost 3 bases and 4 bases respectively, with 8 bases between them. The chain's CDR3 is CASSEEAADTQYF. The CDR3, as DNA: TGTGCCAGCAGTGAGGAGGCAGCAGATACGCAGTATTTT.

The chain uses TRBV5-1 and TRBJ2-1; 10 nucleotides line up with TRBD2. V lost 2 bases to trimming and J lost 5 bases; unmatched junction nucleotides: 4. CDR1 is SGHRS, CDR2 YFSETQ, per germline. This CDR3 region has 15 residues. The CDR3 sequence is CASSFPGLADNEQFF. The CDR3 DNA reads TGCGCCAGCAGCTTCCCCGGACTAGCGGACAATGAGCAGTTCTTC.

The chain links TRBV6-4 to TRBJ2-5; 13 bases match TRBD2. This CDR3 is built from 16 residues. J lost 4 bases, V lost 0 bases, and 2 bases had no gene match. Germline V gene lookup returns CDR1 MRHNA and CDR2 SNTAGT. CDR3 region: CASSDSTSGGAETQYF. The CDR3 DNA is TGTGCCAGCAGTGACTCTACTAGCGGGGGGGCAGAGACCCAGTACTTC.

The CDR3 spells CASSVGAGGPLSADTQYF. The CDR3 DNA reads as TGTGCCAGCAGCGTAGGGGCGGGGGGGCCCCTCTCCGCGGATACGCAGTATTTT. The rearrangement links TRBV9 to TRBJ2-3; 9 bases align to TRBD2. The CDR3 is 18 residues long. V shed 0 bases, J shed 6 bases, and the junction held 14 bases outside the gene matches. Germline CDR1 SGDLS, CDR2 YYNGEE.

The CDR3 is CSVDTGWNTGELFF. The CDR3 DNA reads as TGCAGCGTTGATACAGGGTGGAACACCGGGGAGCTGTTTTTT. J is TRBJ2-2 and V is TRBV29-1; perhaps TRBD1 as D (6 bases). The CDR3 sequence is 14 residues long. CDR1 is SQVTM, CDR2 ANQGSEA, per germline. Trimming pared 3 bases from V and 1 base from J, leaving 9 bases between.

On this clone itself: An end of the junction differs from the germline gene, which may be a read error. CDR3 nucleotide sequence: TGCGCCAGCCGCCAATTCGGGGCGGGAACAGATACGCAGTATTTT. This sequence encodes CASRQFGAGTDTQYF. The genes are TRBV4-3 and TRBJ2-3; maybe TRBD2 (6 bases). Germline CDR1 reads LGHNA; CDR2 reads YSLEER. There are 15 residues in the CDR3.

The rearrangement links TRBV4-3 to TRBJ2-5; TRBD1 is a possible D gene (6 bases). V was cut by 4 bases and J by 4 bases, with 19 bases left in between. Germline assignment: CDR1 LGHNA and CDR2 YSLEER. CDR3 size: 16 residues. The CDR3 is CASSRRTAGAGETQYF. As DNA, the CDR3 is TGCGCCAGCAGCCGCCGAACCGCAGGGGCAGGAGAGACCCAGTACTTC.

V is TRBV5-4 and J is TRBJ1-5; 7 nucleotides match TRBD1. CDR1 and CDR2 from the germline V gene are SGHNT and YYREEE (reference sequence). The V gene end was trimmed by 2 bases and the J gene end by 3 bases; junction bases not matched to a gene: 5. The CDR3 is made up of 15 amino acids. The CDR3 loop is CASSLGGQVNQPQHF. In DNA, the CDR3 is TGTGCCAGCAGCTTAGGCGGACAGGTCAATCAGCCCCAGCATTTT.

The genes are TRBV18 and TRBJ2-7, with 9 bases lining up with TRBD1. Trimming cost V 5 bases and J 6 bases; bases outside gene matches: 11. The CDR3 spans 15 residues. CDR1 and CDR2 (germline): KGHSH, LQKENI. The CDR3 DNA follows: TGTGCCAGCTCATCTCTGGGACAGGGAACGGGCGAGCAGTACTTC. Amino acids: CASSSLGQGTGEQYF. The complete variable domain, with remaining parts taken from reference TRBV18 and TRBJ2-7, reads NAGVMQNPRHLVRRRGQEARLRCSPMKGHSHVYWYRQLPEEGLKFMVYLQKENIIDESGMPKERFSAEFPKEGPSILRIQQVVRGDSAAYFCASSSLGQGTGEQYFGPGTRLTVT.

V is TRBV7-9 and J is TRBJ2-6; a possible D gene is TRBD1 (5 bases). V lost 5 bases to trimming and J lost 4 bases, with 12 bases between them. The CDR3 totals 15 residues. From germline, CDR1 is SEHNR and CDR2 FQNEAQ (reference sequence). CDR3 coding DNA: TGTGCCAGCAGCGGGGCCGGATCGGGGGCCAACGTCCTGACTTTC. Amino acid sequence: CASSGAGSGANVLTF.

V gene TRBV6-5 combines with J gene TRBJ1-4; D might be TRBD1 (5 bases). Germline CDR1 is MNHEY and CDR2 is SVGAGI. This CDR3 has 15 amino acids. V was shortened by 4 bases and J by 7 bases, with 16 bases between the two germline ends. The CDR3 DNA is TGTGCCAGCAGTTCACAGGACCTCATGGCTGAAAAACTGTTTTTT. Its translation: CASSSQDLMAEKLFF.

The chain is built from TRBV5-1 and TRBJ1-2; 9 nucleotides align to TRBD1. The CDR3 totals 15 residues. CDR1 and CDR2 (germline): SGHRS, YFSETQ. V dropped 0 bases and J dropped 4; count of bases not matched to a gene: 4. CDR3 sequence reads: CASSLEDRGFYGYTF. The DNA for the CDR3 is TGCGCCAGCAGCTTGGAGGACAGGGGATTCTATGGCTACACCTTC.

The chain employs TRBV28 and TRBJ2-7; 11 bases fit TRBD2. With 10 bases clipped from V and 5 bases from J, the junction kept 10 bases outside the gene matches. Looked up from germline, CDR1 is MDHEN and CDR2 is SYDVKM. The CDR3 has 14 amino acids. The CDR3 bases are TGTGCCACCTTGAATAGCGGGGGGGCCCACGAGCAGTACTTC. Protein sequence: CATLNSGGAHEQYF.

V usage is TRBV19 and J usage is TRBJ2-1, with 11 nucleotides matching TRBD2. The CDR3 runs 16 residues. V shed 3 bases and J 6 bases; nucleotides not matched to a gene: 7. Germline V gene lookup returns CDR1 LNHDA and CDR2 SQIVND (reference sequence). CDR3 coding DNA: TGTGCCAGTAGTATTCCCCTAGCGGGAGGAGCCAATGAGCAGTTCTTC. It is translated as CASSIPLAGGANEQFF.

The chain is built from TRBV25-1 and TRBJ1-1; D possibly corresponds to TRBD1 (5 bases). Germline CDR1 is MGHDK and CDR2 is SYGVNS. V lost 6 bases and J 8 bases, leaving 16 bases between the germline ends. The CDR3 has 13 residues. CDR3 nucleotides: TGTGCCAGCAGCAGAATATCAGGACAAGAAGCTTTCTTT. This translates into CASSRISGQEAFF. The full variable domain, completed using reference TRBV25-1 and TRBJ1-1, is EADIYQTPRYLVIGTGKKITLECSQTMGHDKMYWYQQDPGMELHLIHYSYGVNSTEKGDLSSESTVSRIRTEHFPLTLESARPSHTSQYLCASSRISGQEAFFGQGTRLTVV.

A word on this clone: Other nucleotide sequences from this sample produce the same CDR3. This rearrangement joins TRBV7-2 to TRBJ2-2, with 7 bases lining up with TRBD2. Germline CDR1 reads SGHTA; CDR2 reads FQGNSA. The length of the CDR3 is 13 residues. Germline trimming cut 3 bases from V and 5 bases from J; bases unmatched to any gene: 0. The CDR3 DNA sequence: TGTGCCAGCAGCTTGCGGGGGACCGGGGAGCTGTTTTTT. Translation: CASSLRGTGELFF.

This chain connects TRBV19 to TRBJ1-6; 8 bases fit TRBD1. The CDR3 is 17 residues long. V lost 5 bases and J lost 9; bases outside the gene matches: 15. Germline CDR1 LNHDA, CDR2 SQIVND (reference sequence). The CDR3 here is CASSYARTGSNRSPLHF. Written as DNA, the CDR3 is TGTGCCAGTAGTTACGCTCGGACAGGGTCGAATCGTTCACCCCTCCACTTT.

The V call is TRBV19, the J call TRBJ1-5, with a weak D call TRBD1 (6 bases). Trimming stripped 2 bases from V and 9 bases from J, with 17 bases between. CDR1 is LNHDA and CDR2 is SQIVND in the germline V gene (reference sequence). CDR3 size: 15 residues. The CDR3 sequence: CASSIKTGNLLPQHF. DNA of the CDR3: TGTGCCAGTAGTATAAAAACAGGGAATTTGCTGCCCCAGCATTTT.